Listed here are 18 T cell receptor beta chains from one sample, sequenced in a study of shared clonotypes between healthy human individuals. Assay: immunoSEQ multiplex PCR; the TCRdb copy retains only in-frame clones and omits some. This sample has some 1,400,000 clones, with roughly 96% found just once. Sequencing input: naive CD4+ T cells sorted from blood. Subset specified: CD45RA+ positively selected. The receptors were gathered from a man aged 25-45 years in good health.

The gene calls are TRBV11-2 and TRBJ1-5; D gene ambiguous. The V end lost 5 bases, the J end lost 7 bases, and 15 bases lay between the germline ends. Germline V gives CDR1 SGHAT, CDR2 FQNNGV. The CDR3 totals 14 residues. DNA of the CDR3: TGTGCCAGCAGCCTAACGAGGGTCGACCAGCCCCAGCATTTT. Amino acids: CASSLTRVDQPQHF.

Here the CDR3 reads CASSVGSLADNEQFF. As DNA, the CDR3 is TGTGCCAGCAGCGTAGGTAGTCTAGCGGACAATGAGCAGTTCTTC. V and J are TRBV9 and TRBJ2-1, with 7 bases matching TRBD2. V trimming: 0 bases; J trimming: 5 bases; junction bases outside the gene matches: 5. The CDR3 loop spans 15 amino acids. CDR1 is SGDLS, CDR2 YYNGEE, per germline.

The V gene is TRBV11-2, the J gene TRBJ2-7; TRBD1 is a possible D gene (6 bases). V was trimmed by 5 bases and J by 2 bases, leaving 10 bases between them. Germline V lookup: CDR1 SGHAT, CDR2 FQNNGV. This CDR3 comprises 13 residues. The chain's CDR3 is CASSHRDPYEQYF. Written as DNA, the CDR3 is TGTGCCAGCAGCCACAGGGACCCCTACGAGCAGTACTTC.

The J gene is TRBJ1-3, the V gene TRBV27, with a tentative D call TRBD1 (5 bases). Trimming left V 0 bases short and J 2 bases short, with 8 bases between. CDR1 and CDR2 (germline): MNHEY, SMNVEV (reference sequence). The CDR3 sequence is 15 residues long. CDR3 loop: CASSLSRGAGNTIYF. The CDR3 DNA follows: TGTGCCAGCAGTTTATCGCGAGGGGCTGGAAACACCATATATTTT.

Concerning this clone itself: This specimen includes other DNA sequences encoding the same CDR3. The J gene is TRBJ1-5, the V gene TRBV6-1; 7 bases are a match to TRBD1. The germline V gene encodes CDR1 MNHNS and CDR2 SASEGT. The CDR3 length is 13 residues. V lost 6 bases and J lost 3; bases outside the gene matches: 2. As DNA, the CDR3 is TGTGCCAGCAGGACAGGGAACAATCAGCCCCAGCATTTT. Protein: CASRTGNNQPQHF.

The V call is TRBV4-1, the J call TRBJ2-7; D call uncertain. Germline assignment: CDR1 MGHRA and CDR2 YSYEKL. With 0 bases removed from V and 7 bases from J, the gap between germline ends came to 13 bases. The CDR3 has 14 residues. CDR3 sequence reads: CASSQDSVGREQYF. The DNA of the CDR3 is TGCGCCAGCAGCCAAGATTCGGTGGGTCGGGAGCAGTACTTC.

V usage is TRBV5-3 and J usage is TRBJ2-5; maybe TRBD2 (5 bases). TRBV5-3 counts as an open reading frame of uncertain function. V was trimmed by 4 bases and J by 1 base, leaving 17 bases between them. The CDR3 extends over 16 amino acids. In DNA form, the CDR3 reads TGTGCCAGAAGCCCAGCTAAGGACTCCGTCCAAGAGACCCAGTACTTC. It translates to CARSPAKDSVQETQYF.

The chain links TRBV9 to TRBJ2-5; 10 nucleotides agree with TRBD1. J was trimmed by 0 bases and V by 4 bases; bases with no gene match: 3. The CDR3 contains 15 residues. Germline V gives CDR1 SGDLS, CDR2 YYNGEE. In DNA, the CDR3 is TGTGCCAGCAGCTCGGGACAGGGGAACCAAGAGACCCAGTACTTC. It is translated as CASSSGQGNQETQYF.

This CDR3 reads CASQGNTGELFF. The CDR3 coding sequence is TGTGCCAGCCAGGGGAACACCGGGGAGCTGTTTTTT. The V call is TRBV28, the J call TRBJ2-2, with a possible D match to TRBD1 (5 bases). The ends were cut back, 8 bases at V and 1 base at J, with 5 bases in the middle. Germline-derived CDR1 and CDR2 are MDHEN and SYDVKM. The CDR3 is 12 amino acids.

The rearrangement links TRBV25-1 to TRBJ2-5, with 11 nucleotides matching TRBD2. The CDR3 has 14 amino acids. Trimming took 6 bases from V and 5 from J; bases not matched to a gene: 5. In germline, CDR1 is MGHDK, CDR2 SYGVNS. CDR3 residues: CASSRLAGLETQYF. The CDR3 nucleotides are TGTGCCAGCAGCAGACTAGCGGGACTGGAGACCCAGTACTTC.

The chain combines TRBV9 with TRBJ2-6; 7 bases are shared with TRBD2. Germline V gene data show CDR1 as SGDLS and CDR2 as YYNGEE. Trimming removed 4 bases from V and 4 bases from J; junction bases left unmatched: 8. CDR3 length equals 16 residues. CDR3 in DNA: TGTGCCAGCAGCCGAACCGGGACTACGGGGGCCAACGTCCTGACTTTC. Its translation is CASSRTGTTGANVLTF.

This chain links TRBV5-4 with TRBJ2-5; D not resolved. Germline CDR1 and CDR2: SGHNT and YYREEE (reference sequence). CDR3 length equals 15 residues. V shed 0 bases and J shed 1 base, with 10 bases lying between them. The CDR3 loop is CASSLDGKRQETQYF. CDR3 DNA: TGTGCCAGCAGCTTGGACGGAAAGCGCCAAGAGACCCAGTACTTC.

This chain joins TRBV2 and TRBJ2-1; TRBD2 matches 8 bases. Germline V gene lookup returns CDR1 SNHLY and CDR2 FYNNEI. J gave up 1 base and V 3 bases, and 11 bases lay outside the gene matches. CDR3 length equals 18 residues. CDR3 coding DNA: TGTGCCAGCAGTGATCCCAGCGGGAGAGTATTTTCCTACAATGAGCAGTTCTTC. As protein: CASSDPSGRVFSYNEQFF.

The rearrangement uses TRBV6-6 and TRBJ1-5; D gene unclear. In germline, CDR1 is MNHNY, CDR2 SVGAGI (reference sequence). Between the trimmed V and J ends, which lost 5 bases and 0 bases, there was a span of 5 bases. This CDR3 spans 13 amino acids. CDR3 sequence: CASSDPSNQPQHF. CDR3 nucleotide sequence: TGTGCCAGCAGTGACCCTAGCAATCAGCCCCAGCATTTT.

This clone came up once. The chain uses TRBV7-2 and TRBJ1-4, with D hard to call. The CDR3 contains 13 residues. Deletions cut 0 bases from V and 13 bases from J, with 12 bases between. The germline V gene has CDR1 SGHTA and CDR2 FQGNSA. CDR3 residues: CASSLARGGSLFF. CDR3 in DNA: TGTGCCAGCAGCTTAGCGCGGGGAGGATCACTGTTTTTT. Based on the CDR3 plus reference TRBV7-2 and TRBJ1-4, the full variable domain is GAGVSQSPSNKVTEKGKDVELRCDPISGHTALYWYRQSLGQGLEFLIYFQGNSAPDKSGLPSDRFSAERTGGSVSTLTIQRTQQEDSAVYLCASSLARGGSLFFGSGTQLSVL.

The chain employs TRBV7-8 and TRBJ1-2, with TRBD1 as a possible D gene (6 bases). V gave up 0 bases and J gave up 4 bases, with 9 bases separating them. CDR3 length: 14 amino acids. Germline V gives CDR1 SGHVS, CDR2 FQNEAQ. The CDR3, as DNA: TGTGCCAGCAGCTTAGCCGGACAGTTCTATGGCTACACCTTC. Translating gives CASSLAGQFYGYTF.

This rearrangement joins TRBV28 to TRBJ1-1, with a possible D match to TRBD1 (6 bases). The V end was cut by 7 bases, the J end by 3 bases, with 15 bases between. This CDR3 has 14 amino acids. Germline V gene data show CDR1 as MDHEN and CDR2 as SYDVKM. This CDR3 reads CASIEGGPDTEAFF. Here the CDR3 DNA reads TGTGCCAGCATAGAAGGGGGACCTGACACTGAAGCTTTCTTT.

On this clone itself: This sample includes further DNA sequences coding for the same CDR3. The J gene is TRBJ1-1, the V gene TRBV5-5; D is uncertain. Germline lookup yields CDR1 SGHKS and CDR2 YYEKEE (reference sequence). The length of the CDR3 is 13 residues. Deletions cut 1 base from V and 3 bases from J, with 7 bases between. The CDR3 spells CASSLSGDTEAFF. CDR3 DNA sequence: TGTGCCAGCAGCTTGTCTGGGGACACTGAAGCTTTCTTT.